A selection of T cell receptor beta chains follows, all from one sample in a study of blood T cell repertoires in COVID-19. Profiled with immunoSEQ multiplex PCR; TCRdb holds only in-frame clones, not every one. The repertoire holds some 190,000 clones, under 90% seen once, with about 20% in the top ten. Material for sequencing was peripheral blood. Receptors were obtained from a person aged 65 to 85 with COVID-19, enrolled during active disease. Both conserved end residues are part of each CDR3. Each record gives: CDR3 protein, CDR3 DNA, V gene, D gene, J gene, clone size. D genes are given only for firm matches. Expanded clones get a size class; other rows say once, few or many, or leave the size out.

CASSQDGGGPGRNTIYF	TGCGCCAGCAGCCAAGATGGAGGGGGCCCAGGTCGAAACACCATATATTTT	TRBV4-3	TRBD1	TRBJ1-3	.
CASSLHPTGQETQYF	TGTGCCAGCAGCTTACATCCGACAGGGCAAGAGACCCAGTACTTC	TRBV7-2	TRBD1	TRBJ2-5	.
CASSLTGGPRDTIYF	TGCGCCAGCAGCTTGACAGGGGGGCCGCGAGACACCATATATTTT	TRBV5-1	TRBD1	TRBJ1-3	.
CASGTGPEINNSPLHF	TGTGCCAGCGGGACAGGACCTGAAATAAATAATTCACCCCTCCACTTT	TRBV5-5	TRBD1	TRBJ1-6	.
CASRSGTALDEQYF	TGTGCCAGCAGGTCCGGGACAGCCCTCGACGAGCAGTACTTC	TRBV7-2	TRBD1	TRBJ2-7	.
CAWSGQGGQPQHF	TGTGCCTGGAGTGGACAGGGTGGTCAGCCCCAGCATTTT	TRBV30	TRBD1	TRBJ1-5	.
CASSTRKLYGYTF	TGTGCCAGCAGTACCAGGAAACTCTATGGCTACACCTTC	TRBV12-3/TRBV12-4	.	TRBJ1-2	.
CASSLAGPAYEQYF	TGTGCCAGCAGCTTAGCGGGGCCCGCCTACGAGCAGTACTTC	TRBV7-2	.	TRBJ2-7	few
CSSDQAGSYNEQFF	TGCAGCTCGGATCAGGCGGGTTCCTACAATGAGCAGTTCTTC	TRBV29-1	.	TRBJ2-1	few
CASSHRGSYGYTF	TGTGCCAGCAGCCACAGGGGCAGTTACGGCTACACCTTC	TRBV6-5	TRBD1	TRBJ1-2	.
CAKDPGGRICTDTQYF	TGTGCCAAAGACCCGGGAGGAAGAATTTGCACAGATACGCAGTATTTT	TRBV13	TRBD2	TRBJ2-3	.
CSGSTGLEQYF	TGCAGTGGATCGACAGGGCTTGAGCAGTACTTC	TRBV29-1	TRBD1	TRBJ2-7	.
CARTGGPHGEQFF	TGTGCCAGGACGGGGGGCCCCCATGGTGAGCAGTTCTTC	TRBV5-4	.	TRBJ2-1	few
CASSKGGIENTEAFF	TGTGCCAGCAGCAAAGGGGGCATCGAGAACACTGAAGCTTTCTTT	TRBV21-1	.	TRBJ1-1	.
CASCREGGGRCQNGYTF	TGTGCCAGCTGTCGAGAGGGTGGGGGCAGGTGCCAAAATGGCTACACCTTC	TRBV27	.	TRBJ1-2	.
CASSDRTGGYTNTGELFF	TGCGCCAGCAGCGACAGGACAGGGGGCTATACGAACACCGGGGAGCTGTTTTTT	TRBV5-1	TRBD1	TRBJ2-2	.
CASSLVRGAVPYNEQFF	TGCGCCAGCAGCTTGGTCCGGGGGGCAGTCCCCTACAATGAGCAGTTCTTC	TRBV5-1	.	TRBJ2-1	.
CASSMGATNTEAFF	TGTGCCAGTAGTATGGGGGCTACGAACACTGAAGCTTTCTTT	TRBV19	.	TRBJ1-1	.
CASSERSRSGELFF	TGTGCCAGCAGTGAGAGGTCCCGGAGCGGGGAGCTGTTTTTT	TRBV2	.	TRBJ2-2	few
CASSSTGVGDTQYF	TGTGCCAGCAGTTCGACAGGGGTTGGAGATACGCAGTATTTT	TRBV28	TRBD1	TRBJ2-3	.
CASSYSRTGYTGELFF	TGTGCCAGCAGTTACTCACGGACAGGGTACACCGGGGAGCTGTTTTTT	TRBV6-5	TRBD1	TRBJ2-2	.
CASSSRQGLKETQYF	TGTGCCAGCAGCTCTAGACAGGGGTTAAAAGAGACCCAGTACTTC	TRBV7-9	TRBD1	TRBJ2-5	.
CASSQEEWGDQPQHF	TGCGCCAGCAGCCAAGAGGAATGGGGGGATCAGCCCCAGCATTTT	TRBV4-1	.	TRBJ1-5	.
CASSLGSRGSGELFF	TGCGCCAGCAGCTTGGGTTCCCGGGGTTCCGGGGAGCTGTTTTTT	TRBV5-1	.	TRBJ2-2	.
CASTAVVRQDQETQYF	TGCGCCAGCACGGCGGTGGTGCGACAGGACCAAGAGACCCAGTACTTC	TRBV5-1	.	TRBJ2-5	.
CASSLAISGSDEQYF	TGTGCCAGCAGCTTAGCGATTAGCGGGAGCGACGAGCAGTACTTC	TRBV7-2	TRBD2	TRBJ2-7	.
CATSRGQTSSSRYF	TGTGCCACCAGCAGAGGTCAGACTAGTTCGAGTCGGTATTTT	TRBV15	.	TRBJ2-3	.
CASSEAQVVKDEQFF	TGTGCCAGCAGTGAAGCGCAGGTGGTAAAAGATGAGCAGTTCTTC	TRBV2	.	TRBJ2-1	.
CASSPTGDGYTF	TGTGCCAGCTCACCGACAGGGGATGGCTACACCTTC	TRBV18	TRBD1	TRBJ1-2	few
CASSAQGFAPLHF	TGTGCCAGCAGCGCCCAGGGTTTTGCACCCCTCCACTTT	TRBV12-3/TRBV12-4	.	TRBJ1-6	.
CASSLFTGLNQPQHF	TGTGCCAGCAGTTTATTTACTGGGCTTAATCAGCCCCAGCATTTT	TRBV28	.	TRBJ1-5	.
CASSWTGTQDQPQHF	TGTGCCAGCAGTTGGACAGGGACGCAGGATCAGCCCCAGCATTTT	TRBV6-2/TRBV6-3	TRBD1	TRBJ1-5	many
CASSYQGQGRHEQYF	TGTGCCAGCAGTTACCAGGGACAGGGCAGGCACGAGCAGTACTTC	TRBV6-5	TRBD1	TRBJ2-7	.
CASSPGTVDGTDTQYF	TGTGCCAGCAGCCCGGGGACAGTGGATGGGACAGATACGCAGTATTTT	TRBV7-7	TRBD1	TRBJ2-3	.
CASRPNRDLGEQFF	TGTGCCAGCAGGCCTAACAGGGATTTGGGTGAGCAGTTCTTC	TRBV6-2/TRBV6-3	.	TRBJ2-1	.
CASSSEGAAQYF	TGTGCCAGCAGTTCTGAGGGGGCAGCGCAGTATTTT	TRBV28	TRBD1	TRBJ2-3	.
CAWSPLAGRTDTQYF	TGTGCCTGGAGTCCATTAGCGGGAAGGACAGATACGCAGTATTTT	TRBV30	TRBD2	TRBJ2-3	once
CASSLRREQYF	TGTGCCAGCAGCTTAAGGCGGGAGCAGTACTTC	TRBV7-2	.	TRBJ2-7	.
CASKADRANTGELFF	TGTGCCAGCAAAGCGGACAGAGCGAACACCGGGGAGCTGTTTTTT	TRBV27	.	TRBJ2-2	few
CASSAGGAREKLFF	TGTGCCAGCAGTGCAGGGGGAGCGCGCGAAAAACTGTTTTTT	TRBV2	TRBD1	TRBJ1-4	.
CASSLGQGGEQYF	TGTGCCAGCAGCTTAGGCCAGGGTGGCGAGCAGTACTTC	TRBV7-3	.	TRBJ2-7	.
CASSMRTGSYEQYF	TGTGCCAGTAGTATGCGGACGGGAAGCTACGAGCAGTACTTC	TRBV19	.	TRBJ2-7	.
CASPYELLRGLNYGYTF	TGTGCCAGCCCTTACGAACTTTTAAGGGGCCTTAACTATGGCTACACCTTC	TRBV28	.	TRBJ1-2	.
CASRLTSGTPYNEQFF	TGTGCCAGCAGATTGACTAGCGGGACACCCTACAATGAGCAGTTCTTC	TRBV7-3	TRBD2	TRBJ2-1	.
CASRDGQAESFF	TGTGCCAGCAGGGATGGACAGGCCGAATCTTTCTTT	TRBV7-9	TRBD1	TRBJ1-1	.
CASSIGVAGANVLTF	TGTGCCAGCTCGATCGGGGTAGCTGGGGCCAACGTCCTGACTTTC	TRBV18	.	TRBJ2-6	.
CSVEDWIETSESRQYF	TGCAGCGTTGAAGATTGGATTGAGACTAGCGAGAGTCGGCAGTACTTC	TRBV29-1	TRBD2	TRBJ2-7	.
CASSSPGQGGKLFF	TGTGCCAGCAGTTCTCCTGGCCAGGGCGGAAAACTGTTTTTT	TRBV6-2/TRBV6-3	.	TRBJ1-4	.
CASSLVPGETMKNTEAFF	TGTGCCAGCAGCTTAGTCCCGGGTGAGACGATGAAGAACACTGAAGCTTTCTTT	TRBV7-2	.	TRBJ1-1	.
CATSDAGTPQYF	TGTGCCACCAGTGACGCAGGGACACCGCAGTATTTT	TRBV24-1	.	TRBJ2-3	once
CASSTGTGTKNGYTF	TGTGCCAGCAGTACCGGGACAGGGACCAAGAATGGCTACACCTTC	TRBV6-5	TRBD1	TRBJ1-2	.
CASSHKGNQPQHF	TGTGCCAGCAGTCACAAGGGGAATCAGCCCCAGCATTTT	TRBV7-6	.	TRBJ1-5	.
CASSPTVNTEAFF	TGTGCCAGCAGCCCCACAGTGAACACTGAAGCTTTCTTT	TRBV28	.	TRBJ1-1	.